This T cell receptor beta chain was recorded in a study of cytomegalovirus exposure and HLA in healthy donors. Both 60 Vbeta primers and 13 Jbeta primers went into the PCR. Only in-frame clones appear in the TCRdb table, and some are missing; sequencing was by immunoSEQ multiplex PCR. Here the sample table reports 130,000 to 150,000 clones. From germline, CDR1 is SNHLY and CDR2 FYNNEI. V dropped 6 bases and J dropped 5 bases, with 10 bases sitting between them. This CDR3 is built from 12 residues. The specimen sequenced was PBMCs. The J gene is TRBJ2-5, the V gene TRBV2; D might be TRBD2 (5 bases). The TCR was taken from a male donor in good health and CMV-seronegative. In DNA, the CDR3 is TGTGCCAGCAGAGGTGGGAGTGAGACCCAGTACTTC. This codes for CASRGGSETQYF.